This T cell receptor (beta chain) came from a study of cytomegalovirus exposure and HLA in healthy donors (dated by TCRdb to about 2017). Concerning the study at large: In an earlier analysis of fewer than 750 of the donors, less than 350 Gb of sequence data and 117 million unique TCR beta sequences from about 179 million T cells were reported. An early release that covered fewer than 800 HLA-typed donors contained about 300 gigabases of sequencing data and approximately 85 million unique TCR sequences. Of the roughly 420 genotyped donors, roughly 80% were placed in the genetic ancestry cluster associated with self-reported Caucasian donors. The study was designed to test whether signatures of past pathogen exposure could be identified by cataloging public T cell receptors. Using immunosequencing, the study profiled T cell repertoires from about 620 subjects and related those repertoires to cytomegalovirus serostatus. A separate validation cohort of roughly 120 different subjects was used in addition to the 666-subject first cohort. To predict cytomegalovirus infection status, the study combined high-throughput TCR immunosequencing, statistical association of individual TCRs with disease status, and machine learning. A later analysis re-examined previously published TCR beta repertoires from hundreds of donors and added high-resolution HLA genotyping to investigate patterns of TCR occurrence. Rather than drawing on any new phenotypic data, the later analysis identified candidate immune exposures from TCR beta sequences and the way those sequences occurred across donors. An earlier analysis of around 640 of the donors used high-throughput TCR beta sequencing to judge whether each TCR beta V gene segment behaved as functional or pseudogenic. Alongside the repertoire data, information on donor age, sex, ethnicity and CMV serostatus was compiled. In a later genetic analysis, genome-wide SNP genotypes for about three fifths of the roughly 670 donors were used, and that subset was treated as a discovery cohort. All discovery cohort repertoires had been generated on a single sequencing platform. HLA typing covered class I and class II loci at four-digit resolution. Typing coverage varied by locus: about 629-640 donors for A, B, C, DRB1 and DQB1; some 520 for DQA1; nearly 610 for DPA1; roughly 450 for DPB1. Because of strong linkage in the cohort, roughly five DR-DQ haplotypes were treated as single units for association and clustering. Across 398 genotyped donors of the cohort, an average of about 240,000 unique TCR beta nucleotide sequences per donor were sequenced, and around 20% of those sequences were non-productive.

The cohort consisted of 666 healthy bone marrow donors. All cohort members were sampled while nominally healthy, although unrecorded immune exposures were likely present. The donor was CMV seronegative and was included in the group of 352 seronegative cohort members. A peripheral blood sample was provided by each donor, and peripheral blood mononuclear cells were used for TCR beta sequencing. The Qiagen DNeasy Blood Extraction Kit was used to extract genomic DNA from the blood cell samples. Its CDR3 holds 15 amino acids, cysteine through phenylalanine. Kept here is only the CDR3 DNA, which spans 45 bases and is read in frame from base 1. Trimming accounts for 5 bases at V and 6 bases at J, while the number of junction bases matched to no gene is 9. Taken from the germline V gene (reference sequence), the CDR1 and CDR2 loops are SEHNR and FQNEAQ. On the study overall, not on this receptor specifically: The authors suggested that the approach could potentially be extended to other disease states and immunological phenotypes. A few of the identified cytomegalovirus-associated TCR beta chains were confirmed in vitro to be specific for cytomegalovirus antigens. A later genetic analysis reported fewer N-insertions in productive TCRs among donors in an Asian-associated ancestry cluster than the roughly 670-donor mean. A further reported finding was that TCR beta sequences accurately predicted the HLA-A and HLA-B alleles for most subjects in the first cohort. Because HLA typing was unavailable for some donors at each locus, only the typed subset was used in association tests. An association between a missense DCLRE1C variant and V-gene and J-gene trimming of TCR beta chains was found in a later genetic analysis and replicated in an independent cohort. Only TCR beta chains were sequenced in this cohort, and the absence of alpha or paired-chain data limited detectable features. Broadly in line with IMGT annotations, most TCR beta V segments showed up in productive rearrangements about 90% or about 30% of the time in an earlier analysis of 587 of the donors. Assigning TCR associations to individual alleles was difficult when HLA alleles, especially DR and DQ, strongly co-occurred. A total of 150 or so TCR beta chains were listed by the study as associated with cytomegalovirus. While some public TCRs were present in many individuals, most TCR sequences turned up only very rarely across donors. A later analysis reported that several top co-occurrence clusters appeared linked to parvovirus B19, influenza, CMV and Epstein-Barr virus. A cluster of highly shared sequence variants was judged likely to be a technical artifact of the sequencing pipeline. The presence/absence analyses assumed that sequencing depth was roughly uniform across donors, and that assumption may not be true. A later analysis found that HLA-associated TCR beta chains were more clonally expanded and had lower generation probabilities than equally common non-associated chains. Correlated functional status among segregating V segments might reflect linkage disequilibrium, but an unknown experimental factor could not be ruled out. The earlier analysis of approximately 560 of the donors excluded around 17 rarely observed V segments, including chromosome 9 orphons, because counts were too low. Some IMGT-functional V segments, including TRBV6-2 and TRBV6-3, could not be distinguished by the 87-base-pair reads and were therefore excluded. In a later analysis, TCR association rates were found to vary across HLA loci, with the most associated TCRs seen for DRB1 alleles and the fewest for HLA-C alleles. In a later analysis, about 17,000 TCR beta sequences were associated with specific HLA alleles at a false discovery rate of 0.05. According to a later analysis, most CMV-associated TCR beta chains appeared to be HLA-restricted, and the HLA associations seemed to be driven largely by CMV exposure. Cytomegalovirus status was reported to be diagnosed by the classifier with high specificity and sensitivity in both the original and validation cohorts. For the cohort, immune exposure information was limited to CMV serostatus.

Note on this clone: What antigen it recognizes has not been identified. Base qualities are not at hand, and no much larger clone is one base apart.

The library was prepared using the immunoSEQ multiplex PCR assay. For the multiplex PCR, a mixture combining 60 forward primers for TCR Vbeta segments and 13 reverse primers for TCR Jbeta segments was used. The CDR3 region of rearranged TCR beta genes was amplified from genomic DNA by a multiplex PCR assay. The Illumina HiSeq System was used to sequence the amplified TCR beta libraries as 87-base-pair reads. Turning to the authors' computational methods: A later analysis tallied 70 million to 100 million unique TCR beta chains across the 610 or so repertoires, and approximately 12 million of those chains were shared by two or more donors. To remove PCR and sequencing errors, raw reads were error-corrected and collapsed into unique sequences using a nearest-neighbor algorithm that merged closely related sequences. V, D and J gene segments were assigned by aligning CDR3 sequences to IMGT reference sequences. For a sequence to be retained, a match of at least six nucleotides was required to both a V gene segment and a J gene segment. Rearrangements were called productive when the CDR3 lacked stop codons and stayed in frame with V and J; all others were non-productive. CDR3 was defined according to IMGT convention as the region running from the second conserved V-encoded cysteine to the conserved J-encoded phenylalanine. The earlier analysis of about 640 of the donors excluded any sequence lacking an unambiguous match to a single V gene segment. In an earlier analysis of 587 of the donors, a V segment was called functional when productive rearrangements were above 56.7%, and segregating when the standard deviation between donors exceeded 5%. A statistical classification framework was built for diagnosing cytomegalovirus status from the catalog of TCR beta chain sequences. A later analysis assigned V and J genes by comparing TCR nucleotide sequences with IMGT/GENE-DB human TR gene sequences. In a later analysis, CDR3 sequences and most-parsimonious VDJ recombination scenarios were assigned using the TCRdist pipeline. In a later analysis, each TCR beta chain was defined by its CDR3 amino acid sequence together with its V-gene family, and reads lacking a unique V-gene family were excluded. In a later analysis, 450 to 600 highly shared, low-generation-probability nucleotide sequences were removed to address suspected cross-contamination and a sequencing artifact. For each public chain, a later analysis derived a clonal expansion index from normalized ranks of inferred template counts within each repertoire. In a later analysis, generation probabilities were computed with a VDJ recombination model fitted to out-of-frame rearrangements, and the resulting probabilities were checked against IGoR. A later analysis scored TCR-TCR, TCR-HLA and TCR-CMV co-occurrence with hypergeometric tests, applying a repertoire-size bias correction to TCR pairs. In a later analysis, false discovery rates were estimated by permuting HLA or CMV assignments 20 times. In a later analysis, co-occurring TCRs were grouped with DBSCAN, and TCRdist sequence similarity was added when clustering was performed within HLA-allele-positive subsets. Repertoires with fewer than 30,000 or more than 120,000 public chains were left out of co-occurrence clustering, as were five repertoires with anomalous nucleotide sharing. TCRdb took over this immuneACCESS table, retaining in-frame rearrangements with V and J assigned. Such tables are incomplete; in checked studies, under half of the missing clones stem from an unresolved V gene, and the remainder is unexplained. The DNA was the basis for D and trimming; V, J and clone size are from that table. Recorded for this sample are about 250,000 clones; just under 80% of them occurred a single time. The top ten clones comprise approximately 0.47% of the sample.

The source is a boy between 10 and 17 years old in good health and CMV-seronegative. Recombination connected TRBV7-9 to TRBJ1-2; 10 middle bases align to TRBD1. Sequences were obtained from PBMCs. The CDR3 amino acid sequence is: CASSAILTGGHGYTF. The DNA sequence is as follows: TGTGCCAGCAGCGCTATTTTGACAGGGGGCCATGGCTACACCTTC.